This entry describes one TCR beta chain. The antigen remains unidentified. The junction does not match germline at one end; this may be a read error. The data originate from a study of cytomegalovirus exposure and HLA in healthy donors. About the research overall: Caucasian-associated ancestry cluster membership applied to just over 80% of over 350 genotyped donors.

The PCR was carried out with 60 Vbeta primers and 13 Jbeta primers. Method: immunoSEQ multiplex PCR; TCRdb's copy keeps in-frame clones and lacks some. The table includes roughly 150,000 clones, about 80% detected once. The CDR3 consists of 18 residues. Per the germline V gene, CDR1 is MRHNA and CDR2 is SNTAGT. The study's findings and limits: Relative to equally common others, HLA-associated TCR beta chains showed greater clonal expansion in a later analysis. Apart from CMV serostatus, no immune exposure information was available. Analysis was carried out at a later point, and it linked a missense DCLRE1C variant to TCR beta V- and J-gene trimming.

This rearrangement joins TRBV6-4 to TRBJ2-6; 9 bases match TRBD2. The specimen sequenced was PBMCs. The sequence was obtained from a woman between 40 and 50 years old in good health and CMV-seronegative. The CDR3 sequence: CASSDSGGGATGANGLTF. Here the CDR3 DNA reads TGTGCCAGCAGTGACTCGGGCGGGGGGGCAACTGGGGCCAACGGCCTGACTTTC.